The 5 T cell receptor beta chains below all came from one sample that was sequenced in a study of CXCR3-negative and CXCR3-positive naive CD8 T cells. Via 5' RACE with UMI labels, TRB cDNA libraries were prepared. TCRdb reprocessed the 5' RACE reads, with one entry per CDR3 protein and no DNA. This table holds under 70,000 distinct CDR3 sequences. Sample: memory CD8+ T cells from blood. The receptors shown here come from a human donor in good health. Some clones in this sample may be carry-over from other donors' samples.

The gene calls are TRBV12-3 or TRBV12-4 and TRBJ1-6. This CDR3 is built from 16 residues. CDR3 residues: CASSLGEYTYNSPLHF.

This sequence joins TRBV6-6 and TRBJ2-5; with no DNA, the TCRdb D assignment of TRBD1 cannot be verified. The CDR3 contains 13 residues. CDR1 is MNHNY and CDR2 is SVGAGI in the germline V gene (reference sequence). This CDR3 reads CASQRQGLETQYF.

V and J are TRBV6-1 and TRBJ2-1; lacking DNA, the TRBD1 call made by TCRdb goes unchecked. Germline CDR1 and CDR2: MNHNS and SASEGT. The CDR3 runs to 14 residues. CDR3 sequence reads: CASAGQGSYNEQFF.

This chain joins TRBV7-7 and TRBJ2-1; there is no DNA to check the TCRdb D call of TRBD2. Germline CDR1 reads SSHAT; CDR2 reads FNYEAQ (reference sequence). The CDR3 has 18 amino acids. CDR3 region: CASSLVQADWKAGVEQFF.

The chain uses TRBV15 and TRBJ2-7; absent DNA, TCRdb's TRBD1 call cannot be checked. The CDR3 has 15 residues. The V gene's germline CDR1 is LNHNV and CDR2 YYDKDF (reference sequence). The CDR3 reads CATSREATGGYEQYF.